These T cell receptor beta chains were read from a single sample in a study of blood T cell repertoires in COVID-19. Repertoires were generated with immunoSEQ multiplex PCR, while TCRdb's copy carries only in-frame clones and drops some. The profile shows 85,000 to 120,000 clones, 71% of them singletons. What was sequenced was peripheral blood. These receptors were obtained from a human donor with acute or convalescent COVID-19. The donor label of this sample is uncertain. CDR3s include the opening cysteine and the closing phenylalanine or tryptophan. The D gene is left open where the match is weak. Expanded clones are given a class, and other clones once, few, many or no size at all.

size: .; length: 15; J: TRBJ2-3; V: TRBV24-1; D: TRBD2; DNA: TGTGCCACCAGTGGCTCGGGGAGGGGCACAGATACGCAGTATTTT; CDR3: CATSGSGRGTDTQYF
size: .; length: 14; J: TRBJ1-1; V: TRBV10-3; D: .; DNA: TGTGCCATCAGTGAGCGGGGGGGTAACACTGAAGCTTTCTTT; CDR3: CAISERGGNTEAFF
size: few; length: 11; J: TRBJ2-3; V: TRBV12-3/TRBV12-4; D: .; DNA: TGTGCCAGCAGTTCTCCAGATACGCAGTATTTT; CDR3: CASSSPDTQYF
size: .; length: 17; J: TRBJ2-6; V: TRBV27; D: TRBD1; DNA: TGTGCCAGCAGTCCTGGGACAGGTACCTCCTGGGCCAACGTCCTGACTTTC; CDR3: CASSPGTGTSWANVLTF
size: .; length: 16; J: TRBJ1-6; V: TRBV5-1; D: TRBD1; DNA: TGCGCCAGCAGCTTGGTGGGACAGGGCTTCCCATCACCCCTCCACTTT; CDR3: CASSLVGQGFPSPLHF
size: few; length: 17; J: TRBJ1-1; V: TRBV7-9; D: TRBD1; DNA: TGTGCCAGCAGCCACCCCACAGGGGGCGTTGTAAACACTGAAGCTTTCTTT; CDR3: CASSHPTGGVVNTEAFF
size: .; length: 15; J: TRBJ2-3; V: TRBV7-6; D: TRBD1; DNA: TGTGCCAGCAGCTTAGGGGTAGGGGGCGCAGATACGCAGTATTTT; CDR3: CASSLGVGGADTQYF
size: .; length: 18; J: TRBJ1-5; V: TRBV5-6; D: .; DNA: TGTGCCAGCAGCCCAGGGTCGCAAGCCGAATATAGCAATCAGCCCCAGCATTTT; CDR3: CASSPGSQAEYSNQPQHF
size: once; length: 13; J: TRBJ2-1; V: TRBV6-5; D: .; DNA: TGTGCCAGTACAGGTCCCGGTCACAATGAGCAGTTCTTC; CDR3: CASTGPGHNEQFF
size: few; length: 15; J: TRBJ1-5; V: TRBV3-1/TRBV3-2; D: TRBD1; DNA: TGTGCCAGCAGCCAAAGCCCGACAGGGACTCAGCCCCAGCATTTT; CDR3: CASSQSPTGTQPQHF
size: .; length: 11; J: TRBJ1-1; V: TRBV28; D: TRBD1; DNA: TGTGCCAGCAGTTCCGGGACAGGGGCTTTCTTT; CDR3: CASSSGTGAFF
size: few; length: 14; J: TRBJ1-6; V: TRBV19; D: .; DNA: TGTGCCAGTTCCTCCCCGCTGTACACCGAACCCCTCCACTTT; CDR3: CASSSPLYTEPLHF
size: .; length: 16; J: TRBJ2-3; V: TRBV5-1; D: TRBD2; DNA: TGCGCCAGCAGCTTCGGACTAGCGGGGGGAGGAGATACGCAGTATTTT; CDR3: CASSFGLAGGGDTQYF
size: .; length: 14; J: TRBJ2-1; V: TRBV3-1/TRBV3-2; D: .; DNA: TGTGCCAGCAGCCAGGCTCGTCTAGTGAATGAGCAGTTCTTC; CDR3: CASSQARLVNEQFF
size: .; length: 15; J: TRBJ1-2; V: TRBV7-2; D: TRBD1; DNA: TGTGCCACCGGCCCACAGGGGATGATTCGGGGTGGCTACACCTTC; CDR3: CATGPQGMIRGGYTF
size: once; length: 17; J: TRBJ2-2; V: TRBV19; D: .; DNA: TGTGCCAGTAGTCATGTCCAGGGCAGAGGAAACACCGGGGAGCTGTTTTTT; CDR3: CASSHVQGRGNTGELFF
size: .; length: 13; J: TRBJ1-2; V: TRBV6-5; D: .; DNA: TGTGCCAGCCAGGGGAATAACGACTATGGCTACACCTTC; CDR3: CASQGNNDYGYTF
size: few; length: 16; J: TRBJ1-5; V: TRBV19; D: TRBD1; DNA: TGTGCCAGTAGTATGGACAGGGCTCATTTAAATCAGCCCCAGCATTTT; CDR3: CASSMDRAHLNQPQHF
size: .; length: 15; J: TRBJ2-1; V: TRBV10-3; D: .; DNA: TGTGCCATCAGTGTCTATGGGAGCTCCTACAATGAGCAGTTCTTC; CDR3: CAISVYGSSYNEQFF
size: .; length: 12; J: TRBJ1-6; V: TRBV25-1; D: .; DNA: TGTGCCAGCATGGGCAGGGGCGGGTTCCTCCACTTT; CDR3: CASMGRGGFLHF
size: few; length: 16; J: TRBJ2-2; V: TRBV5-1; D: .; DNA: TGCGCCAGCAGTGAGGTTTGGGTTTCGGACACCGGGGAGCTGTTTTTT; CDR3: CASSEVWVSDTGELFF